The 5 T cell receptor beta chains reported below all come from one sample, sequenced in a study of cytomegalovirus exposure and HLA in healthy donors. With 60 Vbeta and 13 Jbeta primers, the PCR was carried out. Produced via immunoSEQ multiplex PCR; TCRdb's table is partial and in-frame only. This table holds about 120,000 clones, 63% found once. The specimen sequenced was PBMCs. These receptors came from a man between 35 and 55 years old in good health and CMV-seropositive.

Only a few counts were recorded for this clone. V gene TRBV11-2 combines with J gene TRBJ1-5; D ambiguous. The germline V gene has CDR1 SGHAT and CDR2 FQNNGV. Trimming took 5 bases from V and 4 from J, leaving 3 bases between them. This CDR3 spans 11 amino acids. CDR3 loop: CASSQNQPQHF. The DNA of the CDR3 is TGTGCCAGCAGCCAAAATCAGCCCCAGCATTTT. The full variable domain, completed using reference TRBV11-2 and TRBJ1-5, is EAGVAQSPRYKIIEKRQSVAFWCNPISGHATLYWYQQILGQGPKLLIQFQNNGVVDDSQLPKDRFSAERLKGVDSTLKIQPAKLEDSAVYLCASSQNQPQHFGDGTRLSIL.

The chain recombines TRBV4-3 with TRBJ1-2, with D perhaps TRBD1 (5 bases). From germline, CDR1 is LGHNA and CDR2 YSLEER. Trimming shortened V by 0 bases and J by 8 bases, and 16 bases separated the two germline ends. The length of the CDR3 is 15 residues. CDR3 DNA sequence: TGCGCCAGCAGCCAAGATGGTGGAGGGACGAGCGGCTACACCTTC. Amino acid sequence: CASSQDGGGTSGYTF.

This rearrangement joins TRBV30 to TRBJ1-5; possibly TRBD1 for D (6 bases). Between the trimmed V and J ends, which lost 3 bases and 6 bases, there was a span of 15 bases. The CDR3 has 14 amino acids. CDR1 and CDR2 from the germline V gene are GTSNPN and SVGIG (reference sequence). In nucleotides, the CDR3 is TGTGCCTGGAGCGCCAAAGGGGGAAGTCAGCCCCAGCATTTT. This translates into CAWSAKGGSQPQHF.

This rearrangement joins TRBV4-3 to TRBJ2-3; a weak D match, TRBD1 (5 bases). V shed 3 bases and J shed 0 bases, with 13 bases lying between them. CDR3 length equals 16 residues. The germline V gene has CDR1 LGHNA and CDR2 YSLEER. The CDR3 DNA sequence: TGCGCCAGCAGCCAGCAGGGATTCCCTAGCACAGATACGCAGTATTTT. Amino acids: CASSQQGFPSTDTQYF.

This chain connects TRBV7-3 to TRBJ2-1, with D maybe TRBD2 (5 bases). Trimming pared 5 bases from V and 8 bases from J, leaving 16 bases between. This CDR3 has 14 residues. CDR1 SGHTA and CDR2 FQGTGA come from the germline V gene. The CDR3 sequence: CASSPGLEGDEQFF. In DNA form, the CDR3 reads TGTGCCAGCAGCCCTGGTTTAGAGGGAGATGAGCAGTTCTTC.